These 21 T cell receptor beta chains were all obtained from the same sample, sequenced in a study of chemoradiotherapy in HPV16-positive cancers (dated by TCRdb to 2022 to 2024). The library was generated by the immunoSEQ multiplex PCR assay. What TCRdb holds here is the immuneACCESS table cut down to in-frame rearrangements. Part of the clones is not present; checked against another copy, under half of the missing clones reflect an unresolved V gene, and the others are unexplained. This sample has about 53,000 clones in its table, and 90% of those were observed once. The top ten constitute 2.5% to 4% of the sample. The sample consisted of blood, taken from a patient who underwent chemoradiotherapy. These receptors all stem from a human donor with HPV-associated anogenital cancer.

V and J are TRBV9 and TRBJ2-2; D call uncertain. V was pared by 4 bases and J by 1 base, with 8 bases between. CDR3 length: 14 amino acids. CDR1 and CDR2 from the germline V gene are SGDLS and YYNGEE. CDR3: CASSHAGNTGELFF. The CDR3, as DNA: TGTGCCAGCAGCCACGCAGGGAACACCGGGGAGCTGTTTTTT.

The V and J genes are TRBV29-1 and TRBJ1-1, with D unresolved. Trimming left V 6 bases short and J 3 bases short, with 14 bases between. The CDR3 sequence is 13 residues long. Germline CDR1 reads SQVTM; CDR2 reads ANQGSEA. DNA of the CDR3: TGCAGCGTCATTATTTTTGCAGACACTGAAGCTTTCTTT. It encodes CSVIIFADTEAFF.

This clone was seen a handful of times. The chain uses TRBV7-2 and TRBJ1-6; a weak D match, TRBD1 (5 bases). The length of the CDR3 is 15 residues. Germline-derived CDR1 and CDR2 are SGHTA and FQGNSA. Trimming stripped 6 bases from V and 0 bases from J, with 9 bases between. The CDR3 bases are TGTGCCAGCAGGGGGGGTATCTCCTATAATTCACCCCTCCACTTT. Translation gives CASRGGISYNSPLHF. Variable domain in full (rest from reference TRBV7-2 and TRBJ1-6): GAGVSQSPSNKVTEKGKDVELRCDPISGHTALYWYRQSLGQGLEFLIYFQGNSAPDKSGLPSDRFSAERTGGSVSTLTIQRTQQEDSAVYLCASRGGISYNSPLHFGNGTRLTVT.

The gene calls are TRBV7-9 and TRBJ1-5; D call uncertain. From germline, CDR1 is SEHNR and CDR2 FQNEAQ (reference sequence). There are 15 residues in the CDR3. The ends were cut back, 6 bases at V and 2 bases at J, with 14 bases in the middle. The CDR3 coding sequence is TGTGCCAGCAGTGTCACGGGTGGTGGCAATCAGCCCCAGCATTTT. Translating gives CASSVTGGGNQPQHF.

This clone was detected once. V gene TRBV5-1 combines with J gene TRBJ2-4, with D possibly called TRBD1 or TRBD2 (5 bases each). V was shortened by 7 bases and J by 0 bases, with 14 bases between the two germline ends. The CDR3 extends over 15 amino acids. CDR1 and CDR2 from the germline V gene are SGHRS and YFSETQ. In DNA form, the CDR3 reads TGCGCCAGCGGTGAGCTGGGGACAGCCAAAAACATTCAGTACTTC. Translated: CASGELGTAKNIQYF. The full variable domain, its missing parts supplied by reference TRBV5-1 and TRBJ2-4, is KAGVTQTPRYLIKTRGQQVTLSCSPISGHRSVSWYQQTPGQGLQFLFEYFSETQRNKGNFPGRFSGRQFSNSRSEMNVSTLELGDSALYLCASGELGTAKNIQYFGAGTRLSVL.

V and J are TRBV29-1 and TRBJ1-1, with 8 bases that match TRBD1. Germline V gene lookup returns CDR1 SQVTM and CDR2 ANQGSEA. V lost 4 bases to trimming and J lost 4 bases; unmatched junction nucleotides: 5. The CDR3 has 13 residues. The CDR3: CSVVGTGGTEAFF. The CDR3 nucleotides read TGCAGCGTTGTCGGTACAGGGGGCACTGAAGCTTTCTTT.

The V gene is TRBV7-9, the J gene TRBJ1-2, with D tentatively TRBD1 (5 bases). V was shortened by 7 bases and J by 7 bases, with 25 bases between the two germline ends. Germline assignment: CDR1 SEHNR and CDR2 FQNEAQ (reference sequence). This CDR3 has 16 residues. The CDR3 spells CASTIFPQPGTLGYTF. The CDR3 DNA is TGTGCCAGCACCATATTCCCCCAGCCCGGGACTCTTGGCTACACCTTC.

The chain is built from TRBV28 and TRBJ2-7; 9 bases agree with TRBD1. CDR1 is MDHEN, CDR2 SYDVKM, per germline. The CDR3 length is 15 residues. V lost 5 bases to trimming and J lost 3 bases; unmatched junction nucleotides: 8. The CDR3 DNA follows: TGTGCCAGCAGTCCCCGGGGACAGGGACGCTACGAGCAGTACTTC. Its protein is CASSPRGQGRYEQYF.

CDR3: CASSLGFSSPLHF. The CDR3 nucleotides read TGCGCCAGCAGCTTGGGCTTCTCCTCACCCCTCCACTTT. The chain links TRBV5-1 to TRBJ1-6; the D is unclear. V was pared by 0 bases and J by 10 bases, with 8 bases between. This CDR3 contains 13 residues. From germline, CDR1 is SGHRS and CDR2 YFSETQ.

The gene calls are TRBV5-6 and TRBJ2-3, with 11 bases that match TRBD2. CDR1 and CDR2 (germline): SGHDT, YYEEEE. The CDR3 consists of 15 residues. The J segment lost 4 bases and the V segment lost 5 bases, leaving 6 bases of the junction unmatched. The CDR3 loop reads CASSSLAGGSDTQYF. CDR3 nucleotides: TGTGCCAGCAGTTCTCTAGCGGGGGGCTCAGATACGCAGTATTTT. The full variable domain, completed using reference TRBV5-6 and TRBJ2-3, is DAGVTQSPTHLIKTRGQQVTLRCSPKSGHDTVSWYQQALGQGPQFIFQYYEEEERQRGNFPDRFSGHQFPNYSSELNVNALLLGDSALYLCASSSLAGGSDTQYFGPGTRLTVL.

This chain connects TRBV27 to TRBJ2-5; 7 bases fit TRBD2. Trimming removed 4 bases from V and 4 bases from J; junction bases left unmatched: 9. The CDR3 loop spans 15 amino acids. CDR1 MNHEY and CDR2 SMNVEV come from the germline V gene (reference sequence). This CDR3 reads CASSWGAGVTETQYF. CDR3 nucleotides: TGTGCCAGCAGTTGGGGCGCGGGGGTCACAGAGACCCAGTACTTC.

The V call is TRBV11-1, the J call TRBJ2-3, with D unclear. The germline V gene has CDR1 SGHAT and CDR2 FQDESV (reference sequence). The CDR3 runs 14 residues. The V end was cut by 1 base, the J end by 4 bases, with 9 bases between. In DNA form, the CDR3 reads TGTGCCAGCAGCTTAGAAGTAGTGGCAGATACGCAGTATTTT. Translated, it gives CASSLEVVADTQYF.

The rearrangement uses TRBV5-1 and TRBJ2-1; the D is unclear. The ends were cut back, 7 bases at V and 3 bases at J, with 14 bases in the middle. Germline CDR1 is SGHRS and CDR2 is YFSETQ. The CDR3 runs to 14 residues. The CDR3 DNA sequence: TGCGCCAGCGCCTTAAACACTCACTACAATGAGCAGTTCTTC. Translating gives CASALNTHYNEQFF.

CDR3 loop: CASSLEYYNSPLHF. The CDR3 DNA is TGTGCCAGCAGCTTGGAGTACTATAATTCACCCCTCCACTTT. J is TRBJ1-6 and V is TRBV5-8, with D unclear. The V end was cut by 0 bases, the J end by 3 bases, with 4 bases between. The CDR3 runs to 14 residues. Germline V lookup: CDR1 SGHTS, CDR2 YDEGEE.

The chain carries TRBV30 and TRBJ1-2; 10 bases match TRBD1. CDR3 length: 11 amino acids. CDR1 and CDR2 (germline): GTSNPN, SVGIG (reference sequence). The CDR3 DNA is TGTACGACAGGGGGCGACTATGGCTACACCTTC. This codes for CTTGGDYGYTF.

This chain joins TRBV7-3 and TRBJ2-7; tentatively, D is TRBD1 (5 bases). The CDR3 sequence is 12 residues long. Trimming removed 5 bases at V and 3 bases at J, with 8 bases between. The V gene's germline CDR1 is SGHTA and CDR2 FQGTGA. CDR3 sequence: CASSQGDYEQYF. CDR3 nucleotides: TGTGCCAGCAGCCAAGGGGACTACGAGCAGTACTTC.

The chain joins TRBV2 to TRBJ1-2; 7 nucleotides align to TRBD1. Germline CDR1 is SNHLY and CDR2 is FYNNEI. The J segment lost 4 bases and the V segment lost 9 bases, leaving 11 bases of the junction unmatched. The CDR3 loop spans 14 amino acids. Written as DNA, the CDR3 is TGTGCCAGTCATCAGGGGGAGTTCAGCTATGGCTACACCTTC. Residues: CASHQGEFSYGYTF.

The chain joins TRBV5-1 to TRBJ2-2; 7 bases are shared with TRBD1. The J segment lost 0 bases and the V segment lost 2 bases, leaving 1 base of the junction unmatched. The CDR3 length is 15 residues. Germline CDR1 SGHRS, CDR2 YFSETQ. In DNA, the CDR3 is TGCGCCAGCAGCTTAGGGACAGCGAACACCGGGGAGCTGTTTTTT. Residues: CASSLGTANTGELFF.

This clone was seen just once. The chain joins TRBV2 to TRBJ1-4; TRBD1 might be the D (6 bases). The CDR3 has 15 residues. Deletions cut 8 bases from V and 6 bases from J, with 19 bases between. Germline CDR1 reads SNHLY; CDR2 reads FYNNEI. CDR3 residues: CASGPPGGSDEKLFF. DNA for the CDR3: TGTGCCAGCGGACCCCCCGGGGGCAGCGATGAAAAACTGTTTTTT.

This chain links TRBV6-1 with TRBJ1-2; perhaps TRBD1 as D (5 bases). Deletions cut 0 bases from V and 8 bases from J, with 10 bases between. The CDR3 runs to 13 residues. Looked up from germline, CDR1 is MNHNS and CDR2 is SASEGT. The CDR3: CASSEAARDGYTF. The CDR3 DNA reads as TGTGCCAGCAGTGAAGCGGCTCGGGACGGCTACACCTTC.

The rearrangement uses TRBV6-5 and TRBJ1-2; tentative D call: TRBD1 (6 bases). This CDR3 is 14 amino acids long. Germline loops: CDR1 MNHEY, CDR2 SVGAGI. The V gene lost 5 bases and the J gene lost 4 bases, with 14 bases spanning the gap. The CDR3 reads CASSQDSRIYGYTF. The CDR3 DNA reads as TGTGCCAGCAGTCAGGACAGTAGGATCTATGGCTACACCTTC.